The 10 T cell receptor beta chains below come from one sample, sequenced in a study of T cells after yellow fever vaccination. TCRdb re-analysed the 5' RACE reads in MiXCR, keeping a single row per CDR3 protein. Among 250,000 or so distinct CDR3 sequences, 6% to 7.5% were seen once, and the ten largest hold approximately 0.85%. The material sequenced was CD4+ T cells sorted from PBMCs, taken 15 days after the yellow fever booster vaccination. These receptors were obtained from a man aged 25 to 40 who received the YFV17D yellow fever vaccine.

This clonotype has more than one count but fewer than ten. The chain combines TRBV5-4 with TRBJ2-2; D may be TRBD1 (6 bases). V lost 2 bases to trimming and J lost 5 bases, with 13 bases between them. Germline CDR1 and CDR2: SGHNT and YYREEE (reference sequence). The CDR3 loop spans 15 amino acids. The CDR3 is CASSFTQGGTGELFF. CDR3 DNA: TGTGCCAGCAGCTTCACACAGGGCGGGACCGGGGAGCTGTTTTTT.

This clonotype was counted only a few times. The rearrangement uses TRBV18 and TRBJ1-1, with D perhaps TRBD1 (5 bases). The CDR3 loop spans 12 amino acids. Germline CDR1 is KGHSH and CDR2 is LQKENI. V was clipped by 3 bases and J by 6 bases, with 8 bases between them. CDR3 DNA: TGTGCCAGCTCACCTTCGGGACCTGAAGCTTTCTTT. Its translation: CASSPSGPEAFF.

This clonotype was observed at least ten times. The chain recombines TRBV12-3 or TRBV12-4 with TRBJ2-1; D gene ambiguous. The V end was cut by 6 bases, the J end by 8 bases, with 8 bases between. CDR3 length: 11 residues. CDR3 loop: CASRLMDEQFF. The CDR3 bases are TGTGCCAGCAGGCTAATGGATGAGCAGTTCTTC.

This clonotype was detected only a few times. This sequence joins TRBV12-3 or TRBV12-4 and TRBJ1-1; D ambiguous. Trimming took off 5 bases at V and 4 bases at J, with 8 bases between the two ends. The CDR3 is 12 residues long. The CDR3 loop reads CASSPAGTEAFF. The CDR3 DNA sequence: TGTGCCAGCAGTCCAGCAGGCACTGAAGCTTTCTTT.

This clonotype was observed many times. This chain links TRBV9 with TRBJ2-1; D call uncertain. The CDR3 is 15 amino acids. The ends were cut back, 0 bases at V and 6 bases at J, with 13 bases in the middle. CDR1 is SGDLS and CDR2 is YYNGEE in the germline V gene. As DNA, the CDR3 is TGTGCCAGCAGCGTAGCCCCCTCTCCAAGCAATGAGCAGTTCTTC. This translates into CASSVAPSPSNEQFF.

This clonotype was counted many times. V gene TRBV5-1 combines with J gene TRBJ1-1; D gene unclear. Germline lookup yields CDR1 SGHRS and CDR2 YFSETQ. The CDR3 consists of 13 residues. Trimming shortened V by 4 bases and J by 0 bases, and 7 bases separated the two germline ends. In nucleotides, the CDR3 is TGCGCCAGCAGCCGGGGTGTGAACACTGAAGCTTTCTTT. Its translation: CASSRGVNTEAFF.

The CDR3 here is CASSAFRGQGRTDTQYF. DNA for the CDR3: TGCGCCAGCAGTGCGTTTAGGGGACAGGGCCGCACAGATACGCAGTATTTT. The V call is TRBV10-2, the J call TRBJ2-3; 9 bases align to TRBD1. Germline assignment: CDR1 WSHSY and CDR2 SAAADI. The V and J ends lost 4 bases and 1 base, in that order; junction bases with no gene match: 9. The CDR3 sequence is 17 residues long.

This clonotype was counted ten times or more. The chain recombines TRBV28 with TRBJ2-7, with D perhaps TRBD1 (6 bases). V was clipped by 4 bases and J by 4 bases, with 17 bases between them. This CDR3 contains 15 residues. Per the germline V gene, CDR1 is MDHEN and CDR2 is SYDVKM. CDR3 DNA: TGTGCCAGCAGTTCTACGGGACACAGGGTATACGAGCAGTACTTC. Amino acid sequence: CASSSTGHRVYEQYF.

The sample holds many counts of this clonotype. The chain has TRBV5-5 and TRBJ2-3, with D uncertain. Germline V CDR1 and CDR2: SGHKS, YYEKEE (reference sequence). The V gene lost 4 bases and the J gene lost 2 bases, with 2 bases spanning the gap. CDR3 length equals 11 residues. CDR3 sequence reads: CASSITDTQYF. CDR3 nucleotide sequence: TGTGCCAGCAGCATCACAGATACGCAGTATTTT.

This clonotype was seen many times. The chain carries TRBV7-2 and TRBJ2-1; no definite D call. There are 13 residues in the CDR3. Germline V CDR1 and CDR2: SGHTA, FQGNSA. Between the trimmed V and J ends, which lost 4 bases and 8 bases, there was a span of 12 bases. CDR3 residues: CASSSGMMHEQFF. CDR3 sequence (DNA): TGTGCCAGCAGCTCCGGTATGATGCATGAGCAGTTCTTC.